Below are 10 T cell receptor beta chains sequenced from a single sample in a study of blood T cell repertoires in COVID-19. Sequencing was performed with immunoSEQ multiplex PCR; in TCRdb, only in-frame clones are kept and a portion is missing. The sample records roughly 260,000 clones, 82% being singletons. Material: peripheral blood. Source of these receptors: a woman in her 70s with acute or convalescent COVID-19.

This CDR3 is CASSLALAGHQETQYF. In nucleotides, the CDR3 is TGTGCCAGCAGCTTGGCCCTAGCGGGACACCAAGAGACCCAGTACTTC. The rearrangement uses TRBV5-6 and TRBJ2-5; the match to TRBD2 covers 9 bases. J gave up 0 bases and V 0 bases, and 3 bases lay outside the gene matches. The germline CDR1 and CDR2 sequences are SGHDT and YYEEEE. The CDR3 runs to 16 residues.

The chain employs TRBV28 and TRBJ2-1; no clear D gene. Trimming left V 5 bases short and J 4 bases short, with 9 bases between. CDR3 length: 13 residues. The V gene's germline CDR1 is MDHEN and CDR2 SYDVKM. The chain's CDR3 is CASSGAPYNEQFF. The DNA for the CDR3 is TGTGCCAGCAGTGGTGCGCCGTACAATGAGCAGTTCTTC. Full variable domain (outside the CDR3, taken from reference TRBV28 and TRBJ2-1): DVKVTQSSRYLVKRTGEKVFLECVQDMDHENMFWYRQDPGLGLRLIYFSYDVKMKEKGDIPEGYSVSREKKERFSLILESASTNQTSMYLCASSGAPYNEQFFGPGTRLTVL.

The rearrangement links TRBV5-6 to TRBJ1-1, with 7 bases aligning to TRBD1. There are 14 residues in the CDR3. The V and J ends lost 3 bases and 4 bases, in that order; junction bases with no gene match: 6. Germline V gene lookup returns CDR1 SGHDT and CDR2 YYEEEE. The CDR3 loop reads CASSSTGLGTEAFF. The CDR3, as DNA: TGTGCCAGCAGCTCGACAGGGTTGGGCACTGAAGCTTTCTTT.

This clone was counted only a few times. The V gene is TRBV5-6, the J gene TRBJ1-4; D gene unclear. Trimming removed 4 bases at V and 3 bases at J, with 7 bases between. The germline gives CDR1 SGHDT, CDR2 YYEEEE. The CDR3 sequence is 13 residues long. This CDR3 is CASSRQSNEKLFF. Here the CDR3 DNA reads TGTGCCAGCAGCCGCCAGTCTAATGAAAAACTGTTTTTT.

The chain is built from TRBV7-2 and TRBJ1-1; D gene uncertain. Trimming stripped 1 base from V and 6 bases from J, with 12 bases between. The CDR3 has 14 amino acids. From germline, CDR1 is SGHTA and CDR2 FQGNSA. CDR3 DNA sequence: TGTGCCAGCAGCTTAGGGCGAGGGAGCGCTGAAGCTTTCTTT. Residues: CASSLGRGSAEAFF.

CDR3 sequence reads: CASSYVMDRVEKLFF. CDR3 DNA: TGTGCCAGCAGTTACGTCATGGACAGGGTAGAAAAACTGTTTTTT. The chain recombines TRBV6-5 with TRBJ1-4; 8 bases align to TRBD1. V dropped 2 bases and J dropped 8; count of bases not matched to a gene: 7. The CDR3 is made up of 15 amino acids. CDR1 is MNHEY, CDR2 SVGAGI, per germline.

The J gene is TRBJ2-3, the V gene TRBV6-1, with D tentatively TRBD2 (5 bases). Germline values: CDR1 MNHNS, CDR2 SASEGT. The V end lost 0 bases, the J end lost 5 bases, and 6 bases lay between the germline ends. The CDR3 is made up of 13 amino acids. CDR3 nucleotides: TGTGCCAGCAGTGAAGCGGGGAGAGATACGCAGTATTTT. It encodes CASSEAGRDTQYF.

This clone has only a few counts. This sequence joins TRBV19 and TRBJ2-3, with a possible D match to TRBD2 (6 bases). Per the germline V gene, CDR1 is LNHDA and CDR2 is SQIVND (reference sequence). This CDR3 contains 15 residues. The V and J ends lost 2 bases and 4 bases respectively, with 13 bases between them. CDR3 region: CASSINAGSPDTQYF. CDR3 nucleotide sequence: TGTGCCAGTAGTATAAATGCGGGGAGCCCAGATACGCAGTATTTT.

This clone showed up just a few times. This rearrangement joins TRBV10-2 to TRBJ2-3, with a weak D call TRBD1 (6 bases). The ends were cut back, 6 bases at V and 2 bases at J, with 15 bases in the middle. The CDR3 totals 15 residues. CDR1 is WSHSY and CDR2 is SAAADI in the germline V gene. The CDR3 region has the DNA TGCGCCAGCAGAACCCGCGGACAGTCCACAGATACGCAGTATTTT. Its protein is CASRTRGQSTDTQYF.

V gene TRBV11-2 combines with J gene TRBJ2-3, with 10 nucleotides matching TRBD2. The CDR3 runs to 15 residues. The V gene end was trimmed by 8 bases and the J gene end by 3 bases; junction bases not matched to a gene: 8. CDR1 is SGHAT and CDR2 is FQNNGV in the germline V gene. CDR3 amino acids: CASGSGLARTDTQYF. The CDR3 DNA reads TGTGCCAGCGGTTCGGGACTAGCGAGAACAGATACGCAGTATTTT. Variable domain in full (rest from reference TRBV11-2 and TRBJ2-3): EAGVAQSPRYKIIEKRQSVAFWCNPISGHATLYWYQQILGQGPKLLIQFQNNGVVDDSQLPKDRFSAERLKGVDSTLKIQPAKLEDSAVYLCASGSGLARTDTQYFGPGTRLTVL.